The rows below give T cell receptor beta chains drawn from one sample of a study of blood T cell repertoires in COVID-19. Profiled with immunoSEQ multiplex PCR; TCRdb holds only in-frame clones, not every one. The repertoire holds approximately 150,000 clones, with roughly 85% as singletons. Sequencing was performed on peripheral blood. The receptors were sampled from a woman aged 45-65 years with COVID-19, enrolled during active disease. CDR3s include the opening cysteine and the closing phenylalanine or tryptophan. The order of the fields is CDR3 protein, CDR3 DNA, J gene, clone size, V gene, D gene. D genes are given only for firm matches. The size field is filled for only some rows; it gives once, few, many or a size class.

CDR3 protein: CATSRGGGIGNYGYTF
CDR3 DNA: TGTGCCACCAGCAGAGGGGGGGGAATCGGCAACTATGGCTACACCTTC
J gene: TRBJ1-2
clone size: NA
V gene: TRBV15
D gene: NA

CDR3 protein: CASSPHSNSNQPQHF
CDR3 DNA: TGTGCCAGCAGCCCCCACAGTAACTCTAATCAGCCCCAGCATTTT
J gene: TRBJ1-5
clone size: NA
V gene: TRBV7-2
D gene: NA

CDR3 protein: CASRGQNTGELFF
CDR3 DNA: TGTGCCAGCAGGGGACAAAACACCGGGGAGCTGTTTTTT
J gene: TRBJ2-2
clone size: NA
V gene: TRBV28
D gene: NA

CDR3 protein: CASSQVGGSYNEQFF
CDR3 DNA: TGTGCCAGCAGCCAAGTGGGGGGGTCCTACAATGAGCAGTTCTTC
J gene: TRBJ2-1
clone size: once
V gene: TRBV3-1/TRBV3-2
D gene: TRBD2

CDR3 protein: CASTLGGEQFF
CDR3 DNA: TGTGCCAGCACCCTAGGTGGCGAGCAGTTCTTC
J gene: TRBJ2-1
clone size: NA
V gene: TRBV12-3/TRBV12-4
D gene: NA

CDR3 protein: CASSEFRGGIDEQYF
CDR3 DNA: TGTGCCAGCAGTGAATTTCGGGGGGGTATCGACGAGCAGTACTTC
J gene: TRBJ2-7
clone size: NA
V gene: TRBV25-1
D gene: TRBD2

CDR3 protein: CASSERTGWADTQYF
CDR3 DNA: TGTGCCAGCAGTGAGAGGACAGGGTGGGCAGATACGCAGTATTTT
J gene: TRBJ2-3
clone size: NA
V gene: TRBV6-1
D gene: TRBD1

CDR3 protein: CASMRRGGPPGELFF
CDR3 DNA: TGTGCCAGCATGAGACGGGGGGGCCCCCCCGGGGAGCTGTTTTTT
J gene: TRBJ2-2
clone size: NA
V gene: TRBV11-3
D gene: TRBD2

CDR3 protein: CASSEQQGRTTEAFF
CDR3 DNA: TGTGCCAGCAGTGAGCAACAGGGTAGGACCACTGAAGCTTTCTTT
J gene: TRBJ1-1
clone size: NA
V gene: TRBV2
D gene: NA

CDR3 protein: CASSYEGLAGKGDIQYF
CDR3 DNA: TGTGCCAGCAGTTACGAGGGACTAGCGGGGAAAGGTGACATTCAGTACTTC
J gene: TRBJ2-4
clone size: NA
V gene: TRBV6-2/TRBV6-3
D gene: TRBD2

CDR3 protein: CASSLGPGIVDGYTF
CDR3 DNA: TGTGCCAGCAGCTTAGGTCCAGGGATCGTCGATGGCTACACCTTC
J gene: TRBJ1-2
clone size: NA
V gene: TRBV13
D gene: NA